This paragraph reports one T cell receptor beta chain. Its matching antigen is unknown. This entry is derived from a study of T cell clonotyping in hematopoietic cell transplantation. General study findings and limits: At the given depth, recipient repertoires were over 95% de novo clonotypes. Without cell sorting, CD4 versus CD8 contributions remain unresolved. Pathologically expanded recipient clonotypes increased progressively from day 30 to day 180 as diversity fell.

Trimming left V 0 bases short and J 0 bases short, with 11 bases between. The CDR3 length is 16 residues. Method: immunoSEQ multiplex PCR; TCRdb's copy keeps in-frame clones and lacks some. The sample has about 27,000 clones, 90% to 96% seen once; the top ten hold roughly 1.4%. The specimen sequenced was peripheral blood mononuclear cells. J is TRBJ1-1 and V is TRBV23-1, with D hard to call. TRBV23-1 carries the ORF label, with uncertain function. The source is a man aged 45-60 years in good health. Some clones in this sample may be carry-over from other donors' samples. In DNA, the CDR3 is TGCGCCAGCAGTCAATCCTACCCGGAGATGAACACTGAAGCTTTCTTT. Amino acid sequence: CASSQSYPEMNTEAFF.